This T cell receptor beta chain was sequenced in a study of long-term antiretroviral therapy in people with HIV. General study findings and limits: Data on ART adherence, viral resistance or therapy changes were unavailable.

The libraries were made with immunoSEQ v3.0 at survey level. Sequencing was intended to reach about 35,000-50,000 T-cell genomes per sample. Here immunoSEQ multiplex PCR was the method, and the copy in TCRdb shows in-frame clones only, minus some. This sample has tens of thousands of clones, with about 93% found just once. Germline V lookup: CDR1 SQVTM, CDR2 ANQGSEA. CDR3 length: 14 amino acids. V lost 2 bases, J lost 4 bases, and 14 bases lay in between. To note about this clone: The antigen is undetermined.

No donor had fewer than one pre-ART PBMC sample or fewer than two post-ART PBMC samples. Only United States sites treated participants with HIV. This clonotype was sampled from a woman aged 40 to 55 with HIV. Material: unsorted PBMCs, obtained approximately 6.3 years after starting antiretroviral therapy. The chain links TRBV29-1 to TRBJ1-1; no clear D. The CDR3 sequence is CSVESPSRPTEAFF. The CDR3 DNA sequence: TGCAGCGTTGAATCCCCCTCCCGGCCCACTGAAGCTTTCTTT. The full variable domain, in which reference TRBV29-1 and TRBJ1-1 provide the parts outside the CDR3, is SAVISQKPSRDICQRGTSLTIQCQVDSQVTMMFWYRQQPGQSLTLIATANQGSEATYESGFVIDKFPISRPNLTFSTLTVSNMSPEDSSIYLCSVESPSRPTEAFFGQGTRLTVV.